The clone carrying this T cell receptor beta chain was found many times. TCRdb redid the calling of the 5' RACE reads with MiXCR, one entry per CDR3 protein. Of 200,000 to 250,000 distinct CDR3 sequences in the sample, 5% to 7% were seen once. The data were taken from a study of identical twins. CDR3 size: 14 residues. Trimming removed 0 bases at V and 1 base at J, with 6 bases between. In germline, CDR1 is LGHDT, CDR2 YNNKEL (reference sequence). These same records also appear under a second study, on T cells expressing NK-cell markers.

This chain links TRBV3-1 with TRBJ1-1, with D uncertain. The sequencing sample was made of CD8+ T cells sorted from blood. The sequence derives from a woman between 18 and 29 years old in good health. This CDR3 is CASSQDSGNTEAFF. The DNA for the CDR3 is TGTGCCAGCAGCCAAGATAGCGGGAACACTGAAGCTTTCTTT. Combining the CDR3 with reference TRBV3-1 and TRBJ1-1 gives the whole variable domain DTAVSQTPKYLVTQMGNDKSIKCEQNLGHDTMYWYKQDSKKFLKIMFSYNNKELIINETVPNRFSPKSPDKAHLNLHINSLELGDSAVYFCASSQDSGNTEAFFGQGTRLTVV.